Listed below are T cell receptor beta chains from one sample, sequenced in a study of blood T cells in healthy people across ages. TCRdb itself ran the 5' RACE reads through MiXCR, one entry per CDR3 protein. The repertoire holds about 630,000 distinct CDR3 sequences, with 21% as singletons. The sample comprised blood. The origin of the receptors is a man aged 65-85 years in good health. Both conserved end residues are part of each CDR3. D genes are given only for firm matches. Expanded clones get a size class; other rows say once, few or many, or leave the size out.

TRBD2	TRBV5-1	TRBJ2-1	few	CASSIPGTSTSGGSYNEQFF	TGCGCCAGCAGCATTCCCGGGACTAGCACCTCAGGGGGCTCCTACAATGAGCAGTTCTTC
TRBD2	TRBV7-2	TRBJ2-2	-	CASRLVAGATGELFF	TGTGCCAGCAGACTCGTAGCGGGAGCTACCGGGGAGCTGTTTTTT
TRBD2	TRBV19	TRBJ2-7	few	CASRPGLAYSYEQYF	TGTGCCAGTAGACCGGGACTAGCGTATTCCTACGAGCAGTACTTC
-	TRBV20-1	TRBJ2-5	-	CSARDPVYQETQYF	TGCAGTGCTAGAGACCCAGTGTACCAAGAGACCCAGTACTTC
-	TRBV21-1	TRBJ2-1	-	CASSKPGLAGGSSYNEQFF	TGTGCCAGCAGCAAACCGGGACTAGCGGGAGGGAGCTCCTACAATGAGCAGTTCTTC
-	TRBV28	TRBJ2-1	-	CASRGELGEQFF	TGTGCCAGCAGGGGTGAGTTGGGGGAGCAGTTCTTC
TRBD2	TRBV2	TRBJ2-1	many	CASRPYGLARTYEQFF	TGTGCCAGCAGGCCCTATGGACTAGCCCGAACGTATGAGCAGTTCTTC
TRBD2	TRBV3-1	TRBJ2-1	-	CASSQDRLAGASEQFF	TGTGCCAGCAGCCAAGATCGGCTAGCGGGAGCTAGTGAGCAGTTCTTC
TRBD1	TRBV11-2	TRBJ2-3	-	CASSPPTGGAYTQYF	TGTGCCAGCAGCCCGCCGACAGGGGGAGCATATACGCAGTATTTT
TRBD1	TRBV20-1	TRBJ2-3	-	CSAPNRGVSTDTQYF	TGCAGTGCTCCCAACAGGGGGGTAAGCACAGATACGCAGTATTTT
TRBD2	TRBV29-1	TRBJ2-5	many	CSDKTSAETQYF	TGCAGCGATAAGACTAGCGCAGAGACCCAGTACTTC
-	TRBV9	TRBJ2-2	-	CASTKRSVTKNTGELFF	TGTGCCAGCACCAAGAGGTCGGTGACAAAGAACACCGGGGAGCTGTTTTTT
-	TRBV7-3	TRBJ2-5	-	CASSPGSFRRGEQYF	TGTGCCAGCAGCCCCGGGAGCTTCCGAAGGGGAGAGCAGTACTTC
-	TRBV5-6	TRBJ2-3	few	CASTGTSSTDTQYF	TGTGCCAGCACCGGGACTTCGAGCACAGATACGCAGTATTTT
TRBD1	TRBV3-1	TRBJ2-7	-	CASSQGQGVRDEQYF	TGTGCCAGCAGCCAAGGACAGGGGGTCAGGGACGAGCAGTACTTC
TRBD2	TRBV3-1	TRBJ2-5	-	CASSQVGTSGPQETQYF	TGTGCCAGCAGCCAAGTCGGGACTAGCGGGCCACAAGAGACCCAGTACTTC
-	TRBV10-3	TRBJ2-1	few	CAISPGGEYTLTYNEQFF	TGTGCCATCAGTCCAGGTGGTGAGTACACACTAACCTACAATGAGCAGTTCTTC
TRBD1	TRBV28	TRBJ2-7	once	CASSSSGTGGVYEQYF	TGTGCCAGCAGTTCCTCCGGGACAGGGGGCGTATACGAGCAGTACTTC
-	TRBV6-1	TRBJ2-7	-	CASSGAEGFVYGQYF	TGTGCCAGCAGTGGAGCGGAAGGGTTTGTCTACGGGCAGTACTTC
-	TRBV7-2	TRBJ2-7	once	CASSWTGSYEQYF	TGTGCCAGCAGCTGGACTGGGTCCTACGAGCAGTACTTC
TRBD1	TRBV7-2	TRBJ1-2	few	CASSPGQGMGGYTF	TGTGCCAGCAGCCCTGGACAGGGCATGGGCGGCTACACCTTC
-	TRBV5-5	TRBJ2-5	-	CASSQIDFHGGAQYF	TGTGCCAGCAGCCAAATAGACTTCCACGGAGGGGCCCAGTACTTC
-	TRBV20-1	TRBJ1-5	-	CSAREGSLNQPQHF	TGCAGTGCTAGAGAAGGGTCCCTCAATCAGCCCCAGCATTTT